This T cell receptor (beta chain) originates from a study of blood T cells in healthy people across ages. General study findings and limits: Older individuals had lower TCR beta diversity per million T cells (the decline was roughly linear). Long-lived and aged donors differed, with more naive CD4+ cells and higher diversity in the long-lived.

Trimming shortened V by 6 bases and J by 4 bases, and 19 bases separated the two germline ends. This CDR3 is 15 amino acids long. Germline V gene sequence: CDR1 SGHRS, CDR2 YFSETQ. As for this clonotype: Its target is not known.

With a J-beta primer mix and a sample-barcoded 5' primer, a second PCR ran 7 to 11 cycles. TCRdb analysed the 5' RACE reads with MiXCR anew, one entry per CDR3 protein. This repertoire shows about a million distinct CDR3 sequences, roughly 47% found once; its top ten account for 20% to 25%. The source is a woman aged 55-69 years in good health. V gene TRBV5-1 combines with J gene TRBJ1-2, with a tentative D call TRBD1 (5 bases). Sequences were obtained from blood. CDR3 in DNA: TGCGCCAGCACCAATCTGGGGGAGAGCTCCTATGGCTACACCTTC. Protein: CASTNLGESSYGYTF.